The following is a T cell receptor beta chain sequence with its context. This clone was counted between two and nine times. Its antigen is unknown. The sample holds no much larger clone one base away, and base qualities are not on file. The collaborating institutions used their own protocols to collect whole blood in K2EDTA tubes. Collaborator samples were shipped for TCRbeta analysis as frozen whole blood, isolated PBMCs, or DNA extracted from either sample type. The data derive from a study of blood T cell repertoires in COVID-19 (dated by TCRdb to about 2020). Context from the whole study: The collaborator samples originated in the United States, Italy and Spain and spanned the acute and convalescent phases of COVID-19. The prospective study material was composed of cDNA or gDNA derived from T cells, B-cell-depleted T cells, or PBMCs. Subjects who had been exposed to COVID-19, were actively infected with it, or had recovered from it provided the deeply sampled blood TCRbeta repertoires that made up the dataset. A freely available public database, intended as a resource for researchers studying the immune response to SARS-CoV-2, is where the repertoires were released. The samples were drawn from two sources: the first 160 participants of the ongoing ImmuneRACE study, and 950 to 1,500 subjects contributed by 6 global collaborators. Where HLA class I and class II types were available, the types were taken from metadata supplied by the sample provider, not from assay-based typing. Nearly every sample came with metadata listing a de-identified subject ID, COVID-19 status, age in years and sex. The research as a whole found: The quantity of clinical and demographic metadata differed by source and by participant and was supplied without curation.

The CDR3 contains 15 residues, cysteine and phenylalanine counted. The entry retains the CDR3 DNA only, 45 bases that are in frame from base 1. The germline V gene (reference sequence) yields SGHNT for CDR1 and YYREEE for CDR2. Cut back by 4 bases and 7 bases, the V and J ends lie 15 bases apart. TCRbeta CDR3 regions were amplified from genomic DNA using the immunoSEQ Assay, a bias-controlled multiplex PCR. Under the source paper's analysis protocol: Nucleated cell counts per sample were estimated from amplification of reference gene primers within the assay. To quantify the absolute abundance of each unique TCRbeta CDR3 rearrangement, sequence reads were collapsed and filtered. For each sample, productive Simpson clonality was calculated as the square root of Simpson's diversity index across productive rearrangements. TCRdb's version of the immuneACCESS table is confined to in-frame rearrangements and falls short of the full clone set. An unresolved V gene accounts for under half of the shortfall where checked; the remainder is of unknown origin. The V and J calls and clone size come from that table; D and trimming were worked out from the DNA. This sample has roughly 250,000 clones in its table, and 70% to 85% of those were observed once. Jointly, the top ten make up approximately 4% of the sample.

The sequence was obtained from a woman aged 40 to 50 with active or convalescent COVID-19. Rearrangement joined TRBV5-4 to TRBJ1-6; the D segment cannot be called with confidence. The specimen was peripheral blood. In nucleotide form, the sequence is TGTGCCAGCAGCGAGAGGGAAAGGCCGAATTCACCCCTCCACTTT. The resulting protein is CASSERERPNSPLHF.